The clone carrying this T cell receptor (beta chain) was observed at least ten times. Its antigen is as yet unknown. This sample was included in a study of T cell repertoires in cytomegalovirus infection. Study-wide background: HLA-B-restricted CMV epitopes that are well studied were used alongside recently identified HLA-C-restricted ones. The public TCR beta signatures pointed to both CMV infection and matching HLA type.

TCRdb independently ran MiXCR on the reads; one entry per CDR3 protein. The repertoire holds around 540,000 distinct CDR3 sequences, with roughly 34% as singletons. The CDR3 spans 16 residues. V was cut by 1 base and J by 5 bases, with 15 bases left in between. CDR1 is SGHTA, CDR2 FQGNSA, per germline. The sequence derives from a human donor in good health (CMV status not recorded). Some clones in this sample may be carry-over from other donors' samples. The source material was cultured PBMCs, sampled from culture after CMV antigen stimulation. V is TRBV7-2 and J is TRBJ2-1, with D hard to call. CDR3: CASSLGFGRPDNEQFF. CDR3 coding DNA: TGTGCCAGCAGCTTAGGCTTTGGGCGGCCTGACAATGAGCAGTTCTTC.